A selection of T cell receptor beta chains follows, all from one sample in a study of Ad26.COV2.S vaccination and SARS-CoV-2 variants. Only in-frame clones appear in the TCRdb table, and some are missing; sequencing was by immunoSEQ multiplex PCR. This table has more than 150,000 clones, around 88% appearing once. Specimen: peripheral blood, collected after recovery from COVID-19. These receptors were collected from a human donor who had recovered from COVID-19. CDR3s include the opening cysteine and the closing phenylalanine or tryptophan. D genes are given only for firm matches. Not all rows give a size; the values are once, few, many and, for expanded clones, a class.

>NA|NA|18|TRBV5-4|TRBJ2-6
TGTGCCAGCAGCGTTGTTGGGAGGACCAGCTCTGGGGCCAACGTCCTGACTTTC
CASSVVGRTSSGANVLTF
>NA|NA|12|TRBV6-5|TRBJ1-1
TGTGCCAGCAGCAAAGGCCACACTGAAGCTTTCTTT
CASSKGHTEAFF
>TRBD1|NA|15|TRBV15|TRBJ1-3
TGTGCCACCAGCGCTGACAGGGGGGCTGGAAACACCATATATTTT
CATSADRGAGNTIYF
>NA|NA|17|TRBV7-3|TRBJ2-3
TGTGCCAGCAGCTCACGCGGACAGAGAGAATGGGCAGATACGCAGTATTTT
CASSSRGQREWADTQYF
>TRBD1|NA|16|TRBV5-1|TRBJ2-1
TGCGCCAGCAGCACCCTCCAGGGGGTGACAAACAATGAGCAGTTCTTC
CASSTLQGVTNNEQFF
>NA|NA|14|TRBV5-1|TRBJ2-5
TGCGCCAGCAGCCCAGGCGGGGCTGGGGAGACCCAGTACTTC
CASSPGGAGETQYF
>NA|NA|15|TRBV28|TRBJ1-5
TGTGCCAGCAGTCCCCAGAGGGGCATCAATCAGCCCCAGCATTTT
CASSPQRGINQPQHF
>TRBD2|NA|14|TRBV2|TRBJ2-2
TGTGCCAGCATACTAGCGTTGAACACCGGGGAGCTGTTTTTT
CASILALNTGELFF
>NA|once|13|TRBV30|TRBJ1-1
TGTGCCTGGAGCCCGAGGTTGGACACTGAAGCTTTCTTT
CAWSPRLDTEAFF
>NA|NA|12|TRBV3-1/TRBV3-2|TRBJ2-1
TGTGCCAGCAGCCAAGTGAGGAGTGAGCAGTTCTTC
CASSQVRSEQFF
>NA|NA|12|TRBV9|TRBJ1-3
TGTGCCAGCAAGGGACCTGGAAACACCATATATTTT
CASKGPGNTIYF
>NA|NA|12|TRBV2|TRBJ2-2
TGTGCCAGCACCGCGCAGCCCGGGGAGCTGTTTTTT
CASTAQPGELFF
>TRBD1|NA|15|TRBV7-9|TRBJ2-3
TGTGCCAGCAGCTGGGGACAGGGGGAAGGAGATACGCAGTATTTT
CASSWGQGEGDTQYF
>NA|few|14|TRBV24-1|TRBJ1-2
TGTGCCACCAGTGACGGGGGGACGGACTATGGCTACACCTTC
CATSDGGTDYGYTF
>TRBD1|NA|13|TRBV29-1|TRBJ1-2
TGCAGCGCCCGGGACAGGGGTACAGATGGCTACACCTTC
CSARDRGTDGYTF
>NA|NA|12|TRBV7-9|TRBJ1-2
TGTGCCAGCAGCGCCGGGGACTATGGCTACACCTTC
CASSAGDYGYTF
>TRBD1|NA|17|TRBV3-1/TRBV3-2|TRBJ2-5
TGTGCCAGCAGCCAAGATTATGGGACAGGGGAAGGGGAGACCCAGTACTTC
CASSQDYGTGEGETQYF
>NA|NA|13|TRBV5-1|TRBJ1-2
TGCGCCAGCAGCTTGGGGGACACTTATGGCTACACCTTC
CASSLGDTYGYTF
>NA|NA|14|TRBV30|TRBJ2-3
TGTGCCTGGAGTGTGGTCAGGAGCACAGATACGCAGTATTTT
CAWSVVRSTDTQYF
>TRBD2|few|18|TRBV19|TRBJ2-5
TGTGCCAGTTCCCGTGGGACTAGCGGGGGGTGGGGACAAGAGACCCAGTACTTC
CASSRGTSGGWGQETQYF
>NA|few|16|TRBV3-1/TRBV3-2|TRBJ1-5
TGTGCCAGCAGCCTCTCAGGAGGGGCGGGTAATCAGCCCCAGCATTTT
CASSLSGGAGNQPQHF
>TRBD2|NA|16|TRBV9|TRBJ2-3
TGTGCCAGCAGCGTAGAGACTAGCGGGAGGGCCGATACGCAGTATTTT
CASSVETSGRADTQYF
>TRBD1|NA|15|TRBV5-6|TRBJ2-3
TGTGCCAGCAGCTTGGGGGACAGGGGCTCAGATACGCAGTATTTT
CASSLGDRGSDTQYF
>NA|NA|14|TRBV5-6|TRBJ1-5
TGTGCCAGCAGCTTGGGGCCGAGCAATCAGCCCCAGCATTTT
CASSLGPSNQPQHF
>NA|NA|17|TRBV9|TRBJ2-1
TGTGCCAGCAGCCTAAACAGGGCCCCTCAGTCCTACAATGAGCAGTTCTTC
CASSLNRAPQSYNEQFF
>TRBD1|few|15|TRBV7-9|TRBJ1-5
TGTGCCAGCAGCCGAACAGGGGTCGAAAATCAGCCCCAGCATTTT
CASSRTGVENQPQHF
>NA|NA|14|TRBV6-5|TRBJ1-6
TGTGCCAGCAGTCCCTTGGGGGTTGATTCACCCCTCCACTTT
CASSPLGVDSPLHF
>TRBD2|NA|15|TRBV2|TRBJ2-3
TGTGCCACCTCCACTAGCGGGCGTAGCACAGATACGCAGTATTTT
CATSTSGRSTDTQYF
>TRBD2|NA|17|TRBV4-2|TRBJ2-1
TGTGCCAGCAGCCAGGCCCTCGTGAGCGGGGGCTACAATGAGCAGTTCTTC
CASSQALVSGGYNEQFF
>TRBD2|NA|15|TRBV4-1|TRBJ2-1
TGCGCCAGCAGCCAAGCCGGGAGGACCTACAATGAGCAGTTCTTC
CASSQAGRTYNEQFF
>TRBD1|NA|14|TRBV6-5|TRBJ1-5
TGTGCCAGCAGTCAGGGGGCGGGCAATCAGCCCCAGCATTTT
CASSQGAGNQPQHF
>NA|NA|12|TRBV7-9|TRBJ2-2
TGTGCCGCCGCCAGCGTCACCGGGGAGCTGTTTTTT
CAAASVTGELFF
>NA|NA|10|TRBV20-1|TRBJ2-1
TGCAGTGCTACCGTGGGAGAGCAGTTCTTC
CSATVGEQFF
>TRBD1|NA|14|TRBV5-1|TRBJ1-1
TGCGCCAGCAAAGGACAGGGTACGAACACTGAAGCTTTCTTT
CASKGQGTNTEAFF
>NA|many|13|TRBV25-1|TRBJ2-1
TGTGCCAGCAGTGGGGGACAAGTGGATGAGCAGTTCTTC
CASSGGQVDEQFF
>TRBD1|NA|15|TRBV6-5|TRBJ1-1
TGTGCCAGCAGTTTCCCTGGACAGGGCGGTAATGAAGCTTTCTTT
CASSFPGQGGNEAFF
>NA|NA|11|TRBV7-9|TRBJ1-2
TGTGCCAGCAGCTTAGCGCCGGACGGTCGCTTC
CASSLAPDGRF
>NA|NA|13|TRBV27|TRBJ1-2
TGTGCCAGCAGCCCTGGACGCTTTTATGGCTACACCTTC
CASSPGRFYGYTF
>NA|NA|14|TRBV11-2|TRBJ1-6
TGTGCCAGCAGCTTATGGACAGTGAATTCACCCCTCCACTTT
CASSLWTVNSPLHF
>TRBD1|NA|14|TRBV3-1/TRBV3-2|TRBJ2-7
TGTGCCAGCAGCCAAGAAGGCGTAGGGGGCAGGCAGTACTTC
CASSQEGVGGRQYF
>TRBD2|NA|15|TRBV6-5|TRBJ2-7
TGTGCCAGCAGCGATCTAGCGGGAGGGCTACGCGAGCAGTACTTC
CASSDLAGGLREQYF
>NA|NA|15|TRBV2|TRBJ1-3
TGTGCCAGCAGTGAGTTGTCCAGGGCAGGGAACACCATATATTTT
CASSELSRAGNTIYF
>NA|NA|13|TRBV7-6|TRBJ2-1
TGTGCCAGCAGCTTAACACTTCACAATGAGCAGTTCTTC
CASSLTLHNEQFF
>TRBD1|few|15|TRBV6-5|TRBJ1-2
TGTGCCAGCAGAGCTCCGGGACAGGGGTTTAATGGCTACACCTTC
CASRAPGQGFNGYTF
>TRBD1|NA|18|TRBV20-1|TRBJ2-2
TGCAGTGCTGGTGGTAGGACAGGGGGGTTAGCGAACACCGGGGAGCTGTTTTTT
CSAGGRTGGLANTGELFF
>NA|NA|14|TRBV18|TRBJ1-1
TGTGCCAGCTCATCAGACCGGGACGCCCTCGACGCTTTCTTT
CASSSDRDALDAFF
>NA|NA|14|TRBV6-5|TRBJ1-2
TGTGCCAGCAGTCCTGATCTCGACGGCTATGGCTACACCTTC
CASSPDLDGYGYTF
>NA|NA|12|TRBV12-3/TRBV12-4|TRBJ2-1
TGTGCCAGCAGTTTAGCCCACAATGAGCAGTTCTTC
CASSLAHNEQFF
>TRBD1|NA|13|TRBV7-9|TRBJ1-2
TGTGCCAGCAGCGCACAGGGGGCGCATGGCTACACCTTC
CASSAQGAHGYTF
>NA|NA|11|TRBV20-1|TRBJ1-5
TGTAGTGCTATATCCAACCAGCCCCAGCATTTT
CSAISNQPQHF